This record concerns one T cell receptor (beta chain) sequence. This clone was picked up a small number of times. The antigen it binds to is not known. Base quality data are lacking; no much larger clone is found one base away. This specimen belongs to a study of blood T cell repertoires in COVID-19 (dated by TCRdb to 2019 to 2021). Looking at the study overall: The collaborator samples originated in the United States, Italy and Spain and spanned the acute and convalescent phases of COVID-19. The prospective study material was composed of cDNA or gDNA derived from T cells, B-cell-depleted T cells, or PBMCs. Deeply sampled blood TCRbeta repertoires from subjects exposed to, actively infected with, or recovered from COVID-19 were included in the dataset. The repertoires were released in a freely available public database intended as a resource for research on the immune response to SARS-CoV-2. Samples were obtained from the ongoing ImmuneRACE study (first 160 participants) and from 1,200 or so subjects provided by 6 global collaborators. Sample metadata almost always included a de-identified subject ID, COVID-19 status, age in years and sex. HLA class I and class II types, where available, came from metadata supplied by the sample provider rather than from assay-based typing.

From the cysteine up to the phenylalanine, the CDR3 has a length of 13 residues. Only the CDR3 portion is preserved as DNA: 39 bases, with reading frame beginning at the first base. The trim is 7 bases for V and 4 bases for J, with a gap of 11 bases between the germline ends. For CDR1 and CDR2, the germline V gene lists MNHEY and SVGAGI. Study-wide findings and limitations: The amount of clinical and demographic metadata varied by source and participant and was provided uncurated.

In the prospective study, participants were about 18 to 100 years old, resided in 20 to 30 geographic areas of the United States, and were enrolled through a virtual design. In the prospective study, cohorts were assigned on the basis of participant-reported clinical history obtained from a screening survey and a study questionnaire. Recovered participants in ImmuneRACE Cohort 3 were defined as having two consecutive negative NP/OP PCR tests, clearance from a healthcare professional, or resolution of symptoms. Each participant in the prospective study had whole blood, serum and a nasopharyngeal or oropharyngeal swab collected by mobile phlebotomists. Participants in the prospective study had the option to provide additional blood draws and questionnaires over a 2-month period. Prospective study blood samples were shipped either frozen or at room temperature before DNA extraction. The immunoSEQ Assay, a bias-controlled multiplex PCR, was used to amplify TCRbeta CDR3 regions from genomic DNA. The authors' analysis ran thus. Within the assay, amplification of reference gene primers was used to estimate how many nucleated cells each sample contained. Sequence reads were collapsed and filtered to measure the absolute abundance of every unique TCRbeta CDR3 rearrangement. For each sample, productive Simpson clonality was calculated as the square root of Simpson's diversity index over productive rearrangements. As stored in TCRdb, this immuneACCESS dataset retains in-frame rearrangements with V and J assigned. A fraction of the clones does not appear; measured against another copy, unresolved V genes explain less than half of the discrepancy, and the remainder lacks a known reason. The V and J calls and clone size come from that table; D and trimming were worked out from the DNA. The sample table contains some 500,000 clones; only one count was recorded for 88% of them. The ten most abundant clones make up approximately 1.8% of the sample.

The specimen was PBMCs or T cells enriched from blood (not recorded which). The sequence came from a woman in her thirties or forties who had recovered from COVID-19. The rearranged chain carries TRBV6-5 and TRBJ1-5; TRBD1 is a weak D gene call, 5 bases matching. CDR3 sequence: CASTQDLNQPQHF. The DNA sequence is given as TGTGCCAGCACACAGGATTTGAATCAGCCCCAGCATTTT.